This T cell receptor (beta chain) was obtained from a study of blood T cell repertoires in COVID-19. Study overall: Spain, Italy and the United States supplied samples that represented acute and convalescent COVID-19. T cells, B-cell-depleted T cells, or PBMCs supplied cDNA or gDNA.

This CDR3 is 16 amino acids long. V lost 0 bases and J lost 0; bases outside the gene matches: 3. Germline V gene data show CDR1 as SGHKS and CDR2 as YYEKEE (reference sequence). As processed by the authors: Reference gene primers were amplified, and this amplification served to estimate nucleated cell counts. Repertoires were generated with immunoSEQ multiplex PCR, while TCRdb's copy carries only in-frame clones and drops some. That table furnishes V, J and clone size, whereas the DNA furnished D and trimming. Counted here are about 250,000 clones, roughly 82% occurring once; the ten biggest clones make up roughly 4.7%.

The sequencing input was peripheral blood. This clonotype was obtained from an older woman with acute or convalescent COVID-19. The J gene is TRBJ2-3, the V gene TRBV5-5; 8 positions agree with TRBD2. DNA of the CDR3: TGTGCCAGCAGCTTGGAACTAGCGGTTAGCACAGATACGCAGTATTTT. Protein product: CASSLELAVSTDTQYF. Drawing the rest from reference TRBV5-5 and TRBJ2-3, the complete variable domain is DAGVTQSPTHLIKTRGQQVTLRCSPISGHKSVSWYQQVLGQGPQFIFQYYEKEERGRGNFPDRFSARQFPNYSSELNVNALLLGDSALYLCASSLELAVSTDTQYFGPGTRLTVL.